This TCR beta chain emerged from a study of tumor-infiltrating lymphocytes in glioblastoma multiforme (TCRdb year 2017). With regard to the full study: Whether intratumoral genomic heterogeneity fosters TIL diversity was tested through joint investigation of somatic mutations, TIL diversity and immune response activity. Results and caveats for the whole study, not just this receptor: Only one glioblastoma patient was included in the TCR and somatic mutation analysis, limiting generalizability. T cells were not sorted into functional subsets, and such sorting was noted by the authors as a future improvement. Because T cells carry unequal numbers of TCR transcripts, RNA-based TCR sequencing may distort clone frequencies.

CDR1 and CDR2 are drawn from the germline V gene: SGHNT, YENEEA. There are 17 amino acids in the CDR3, from cysteine to phenylalanine inclusive. The retained sequence is limited to the CDR3, 51 bases, with the frame set at the first base. Unmatched junction bases come to 14, with V trimmed by 5 bases and J by 7 bases. A modified ARM-PCR protocol with multiple V-beta primers and a C-beta primer was used to build TCRB libraries from RNA via three nested multiplex PCR rounds. TCRB-specific cDNA was synthesized from 0.45 to 0.5 ug total RNA with ProtoScript II Reverse Transcriptase and a C-beta primer. The description of the TCRB libraries did not mention any unique molecular identifiers. The third PCR added barcodes and adapters over roughly 24 cycles with Deep VentR (exo-) polymerase, followed by gel purification of 250-500 bp bands. TCRB libraries were sequenced with 250 bp paired-end reads on an Illumina HiSeq 2500. In the authors' own workflow: Reads were cleaned with Trimmomatic, merged with FLASH, assigned V, D and J segments with MiGEC, and analyzed with VDJtools. The Shannon-Wiener diversity index, calculated using VDJtools, was used to quantify repertoire diversity. The raw public reads went through TCRdb reprocessing: fastp at Q25, MiXCR clone calling, in-frame beta chains kept. Duplicate CDR3 protein sequences are folded into a single record with the most common DNA and genes. TCRdb's processing, not the study's, gives the V and J calls here. The sample yields under 15,000 distinct CDR3 sequences; roughly 64% were counted once. The ten largest make up around 33% of the sample.

The AllPrep DNA/RNA mini kit was used to purify genomic DNA and total RNA at the same time from each of the ten tumor samples. Every RNA sample had an RNA integrity number above 6.5 and an OD 260/280 ratio above 1.9. As concerns this clonotype: Its antigen specificity is not known. No base-level quality is on record; no much larger clone is a single base apart.

This sequence uses TRBV11-3 and TRBJ2-1, and TRBD2 matches 10 of the central bases. The sequenced sample was brain tumor tissue. The receptor's source is a male donor with glioblastoma. The DNA sequence follows: TGTGCCAGCAGCGGCGGGGGGTTAGCGGGAGGTCAGAATGAGCAGTTCTTC. It encodes CASSGGGLAGGQNEQFF.